Presented here are 32 T cell receptor beta chains from one specimen sequenced in a study of shared clonotypes between healthy human individuals. Sequencing used immunoSEQ multiplex PCR; TCRdb keeps in-frame clones, though not all of them. The table shows some 490,000 clones, with 78% occurring only once. The sample comprised PBMCs. These TCRs come from a middle-aged woman in good health. Some clones in this sample may be carry-over from other donors' samples.

This chain uses TRBV4-2 with TRBJ2-3; D gene ambiguous. From germline, CDR1 is LGHNA and CDR2 YNFKEQ. There are 15 residues in the CDR3. V dropped 4 bases and J dropped 2 bases, with 13 bases sitting between them. CDR3 protein: CASSPRVADTDTQYF. CDR3 DNA sequence: TGTGCCAGCAGCCCCCGGGTGGCGGACACAGATACGCAGTATTTT.

The rearrangement joins TRBV28 to TRBJ2-7; no definite D call. Germline loops: CDR1 MDHEN, CDR2 SYDVKM. CDR3 length: 16 residues. V was trimmed by 7 bases and J by 2 bases, leaving 21 bases between them. CDR3 amino acids: CASISPLEQEPYEQYF. As DNA, the CDR3 is TGTGCCAGCATCTCCCCCCTGGAGCAGGAACCCTACGAGCAGTACTTC.

The chain couples TRBV7-2 to TRBJ2-7; tentative D call: TRBD2 (5 bases). CDR3 length: 14 amino acids. V was trimmed by 1 base and J by 2 bases, leaving 9 bases between them. Germline CDR1 and CDR2: SGHTA and FQGNSA. In DNA form, the CDR3 reads TGTGCCAGCAGCTTAGGGACGGGGACCTACGAGCAGTACTTC. Translation gives CASSLGTGTYEQYF.

The J gene is TRBJ2-3, the V gene TRBV9; TRBD2 matches at 9 bases. Germline-derived CDR1 and CDR2 are SGDLS and YYNGEE. V lost 3 bases to trimming and J lost 5 bases; unmatched junction nucleotides: 7. There are 15 residues in the CDR3. The CDR3 sequence is CASSARASGIDTQYF. The CDR3 coding sequence is TGTGCCAGCAGCGCCAGGGCTAGCGGGATAGATACGCAGTATTTT.

On this clone: Other DNA sequences from this sample encode an identical CDR3 as well. The chain carries TRBV7-2 and TRBJ2-1; D is ambiguous. Germline lookup yields CDR1 SGHTA and CDR2 FQGNSA. V was clipped by 0 bases and J by 1 base, with 7 bases between them. This CDR3 region has 15 residues. The CDR3 loop reads CASSLARGSYNEQFF. For the CDR3, the DNA is TGTGCCAGCAGCTTAGCGCGAGGTTCCTACAATGAGCAGTTCTTC.

This clone has a single count. The chain is built from TRBV5-4 and TRBJ2-7; either TRBD1 or TRBD2 may supply D (7 bases each). In germline, CDR1 is SGHNT, CDR2 YYREEE (reference sequence). This CDR3 contains 15 residues. Between the trimmed V and J ends, which lost 3 bases and 6 bases, there was a span of 19 bases. The CDR3 nucleotides read TGTGCCAGCAGCTCATCAGGGGGACTAATAGGCGAGCAGTACTTC. Its translation: CASSSSGGLIGEQYF. Full variable domain (rest looked up from reference TRBV5-4 and TRBJ2-7): ETGVTQSPTHLIKTRGQQVTLRCSSQSGHNTVSWYQQALGQGPQFIFQYYREEENGRGNFPPRFSGLQFPNYSSELNVNALELDDSALYLCASSSSGGLIGEQYFGPGTRLTVT.

In this sample, this clone turned up once. The genes are TRBV5-8 and TRBJ2-5; 7 bases align to TRBD2. The length of the CDR3 is 14 residues. J was trimmed by 5 bases and V by 4 bases; bases with no gene match: 8. Per the germline V gene, CDR1 is SGHTS and CDR2 is YDEGEE. CDR3 bases: TGTGCCAGCAGCCATGGGGGGGTAAGGGAGACCCAGTACTTC. It specifies CASSHGGVRETQYF.

The chain uses TRBV2 and TRBJ2-4; the match to TRBD2 covers 12 bases. Germline V gene data show CDR1 as SNHLY and CDR2 as FYNNEI. Losses at the gene ends were 6 bases for V and 7 bases for J; bases not matched to a gene: 10. The CDR3 runs 16 residues. CDR3 region: CASSPTSGSVLNIQYF. The CDR3 nucleotides read TGTGCCAGCAGCCCGACTAGCGGGAGTGTTCTGAACATTCAGTACTTC.

The chain uses TRBV19 and TRBJ1-1; D uncertain. The CDR3 totals 13 residues. The ends were cut back, 4 bases at V and 1 base at J, with 7 bases in the middle. Germline assignment: CDR1 LNHDA and CDR2 SQIVND (reference sequence). The CDR3 loop reads CASSTNRNTEAFF. The CDR3 DNA is TGTGCCAGTAGTACCAACAGGAACACTGAAGCTTTCTTT.

This clone has a handful of counts. V usage is TRBV6-5 and J usage is TRBJ2-3, with TRBD1 as a possible D gene (6 bases). V was shortened by 6 bases and J by 1 base, with 14 bases between the two germline ends. Germline values: CDR1 MNHEY, CDR2 SVGAGI. This CDR3 has 15 amino acids. Here the CDR3 reads CASSPYAGGTDTQYF. DNA for the CDR3: TGTGCCAGCAGCCCCTACGCAGGGGGCACAGATACGCAGTATTTT.

The table lists this clone with a few counts. The gene calls are TRBV6-1 and TRBJ1-1, with D perhaps matching TRBD1 (6 bases). The CDR3 is made up of 15 amino acids. Looked up from germline, CDR1 is MNHNS and CDR2 is SASEGT. With 7 bases removed from V and 3 bases from J, the gap between germline ends came to 18 bases. The CDR3 sequence: CASTQTRGGYTEAFF. The CDR3 bases are TGTGCCAGCACCCAGACCAGGGGAGGTTACACTGAAGCTTTCTTT.

V gene TRBV11-2 combines with J gene TRBJ2-7, with a possible D match to TRBD1 (5 bases). Germline V gene sequence: CDR1 SGHAT, CDR2 FQNNGV. This CDR3 region has 14 residues. Trimming removed 0 bases at V and 2 bases at J, with 8 bases between. The CDR3 sequence: CASSLDRTTYEQYF. The CDR3 coding sequence is TGTGCCAGCAGCTTAGATAGGACAACCTACGAGCAGTACTTC.

The J gene is TRBJ2-3, the V gene TRBV28; D is unclear. This CDR3 comprises 14 residues. Trimming took off 7 bases at V and 6 bases at J, with 17 bases between the two ends. In germline, CDR1 is MDHEN, CDR2 SYDVKM. The CDR3 nucleotides are TGTGCCAGCATGAAGGCAGAGCCGAGGGATACGCAGTATTTT. This translates into CASMKAEPRDTQYF. Together with reference TRBV28 and TRBJ2-3, the CDR3 gives the full variable domain: DVKVTQSSRYLVKRTGEKVFLECVQDMDHENMFWYRQDPGLGLRLIYFSYDVKMKEKGDIPEGYSVSREKKERFSLILESASTNQTSMYLCASMKAEPRDTQYFGPGTRLTVL.

The chain has TRBV28 and TRBJ2-7; 10 bases are a match to TRBD2. V shed 1 base and J 0 bases; nucleotides not matched to a gene: 0. The CDR3 has 15 amino acids. CDR1 is MDHEN, CDR2 SYDVKM, per germline. The CDR3 protein is CASSLSSGSSYEQYF. For the CDR3, the DNA is TGTGCCAGCAGTTTATCTAGCGGGAGCTCCTACGAGCAGTACTTC.

J is TRBJ2-1 and V is TRBV19, with D possibly TRBD2 on 6 matching bases. The V gene's germline CDR1 is LNHDA and CDR2 SQIVND (reference sequence). Trimming stripped 1 base from V and 5 bases from J, with 12 bases between. CDR3 size: 15 residues. The CDR3 DNA reads TGTGCCAGTAGTATAGGGGGCGGGAATCACAATGAGCAGTTCTTC. Amino acid sequence: CASSIGGGNHNEQFF.

This chain joins TRBV6-1 and TRBJ2-1, with D possibly TRBD1 on 5 matching bases. The ends were cut back, 1 base at V and 3 bases at J, with 10 bases in the middle. Germline loops: CDR1 MNHNS, CDR2 SASEGT. This CDR3 is 15 amino acids long. The CDR3 sequence is CASSEVWGGYNEQFF. The CDR3 nucleotides read TGTGCCAGCAGTGAAGTTTGGGGCGGCTACAATGAGCAGTTCTTC.

The rearrangement joins TRBV7-8 to TRBJ2-3; possibly TRBD2 for D (5 bases). Per germline, CDR1 SGHVS and CDR2 FQNEAQ. Trimming stripped 0 bases from V and 1 base from J, with 8 bases between. The CDR3 contains 15 residues. CDR3 nucleotides: TGTGCCAGCAGCTTAGCGTTGCGGGGCACAGATACGCAGTATTTT. This translates into CASSLALRGTDTQYF.

The chain carries TRBV2 and TRBJ2-5, with 11 bases lining up with TRBD2. The germline V gene encodes CDR1 SNHLY and CDR2 FYNNEI. There are 15 residues in the CDR3. V lost 8 bases and J lost 2; bases outside the gene matches: 7. The CDR3 is CASLLLAGVQETQYF. CDR3 DNA: TGTGCCAGCCTCCTACTAGCGGGAGTGCAAGAGACCCAGTACTTC.

The chain joins TRBV7-9 to TRBJ2-1; maybe TRBD2 (6 bases). V was cut by 0 bases and J by 6 bases, with 9 bases left in between. CDR3 length: 14 amino acids. Germline assignment: CDR1 SEHNR and CDR2 FQNEAQ (reference sequence). This CDR3 is CASSLAGEANEQFF. The CDR3, as DNA: TGTGCCAGCAGCTTAGCGGGGGAGGCCAATGAGCAGTTCTTC.

The rearrangement joins TRBV18 to TRBJ1-3; D is unclear. The V end was cut by 3 bases, the J end by 0 bases, with 6 bases between. This CDR3 is built from 14 residues. Germline V gene sequence: CDR1 KGHSH, CDR2 LQKENI. The CDR3: CASSPQGSGNTIYF. In DNA, the CDR3 is TGTGCCAGCTCACCTCAAGGCTCTGGAAACACCATATATTTT.

CDR3 coding DNA: TGTGCCAGCAGCGGGGGACGGGCATACAATGAGCAGTTCTTC. As protein: CASSGGRAYNEQFF. The genes are TRBV5-8 and TRBJ2-1; D tentatively reads TRBD1 or TRBD2 (5 bases each). CDR1 is SGHTS and CDR2 is YDEGEE in the germline V gene. The CDR3 runs to 14 residues. V gave up 4 bases and J gave up 4 bases, with 12 bases separating them.

V usage is TRBV6-1 and J usage is TRBJ2-7; no firm D call. The V end lost 7 bases, the J end lost 0 bases, and 13 bases lay between the germline ends. The CDR3 is 14 residues long. Germline V gene data show CDR1 as MNHNS and CDR2 as SASEGT. The CDR3: CASTDRGPSYEQYF. CDR3 bases: TGTGCCAGCACGGATAGAGGTCCCTCCTACGAGCAGTACTTC.

To note about this clone: This likely stems from a read error, as it lies one base from a far larger clone. This specimen includes other DNA sequences encoding the same CDR3. J is TRBJ1-2 and V is TRBV4-2; the D gene is possibly TRBD1 (5 bases). The V end lost 4 bases, the J end lost 4 bases, and 16 bases lay between the germline ends. The CDR3 has 15 residues. Germline CDR1 reads LGHNA; CDR2 reads YNFKEQ. Here the CDR3 reads CASSPSGAESYGYTF. The CDR3 DNA is TGTGCCAGCAGCCCGTCCGGGGCCGAGTCCTATGGCTACACCTTC.

The V call is TRBV18, the J call TRBJ2-3, with 7 bases fitting TRBD1. V was clipped by 4 bases and J by 4 bases; unmatched bases: 5. The length of the CDR3 is 14 residues. The germline CDR1 and CDR2 sequences are KGHSH and LQKENI. CDR3 amino acids: CASSRGQAPDTQYF. The CDR3 DNA reads TGTGCCAGCTCACGCGGACAGGCGCCAGATACGCAGTATTTT.

The rearrangement joins TRBV2 to TRBJ2-3; D possibly corresponds to TRBD1 (5 bases). The length of the CDR3 is 15 residues. The V gene lost 0 bases and the J gene lost 1 base, with 8 bases spanning the gap. Germline CDR1 reads SNHLY; CDR2 reads FYNNEI. The CDR3: CASSEALTGTDTQYF. CDR3 DNA sequence: TGTGCCAGCAGTGAAGCCCTGACAGGCACAGATACGCAGTATTTT.

V is TRBV6-1 and J is TRBJ1-2; perhaps TRBD1 as D (5 bases). The CDR3 is 16 amino acids. Trimming shortened V by 4 bases and J by 2 bases, and 17 bases separated the two germline ends. Germline V gene sequence: CDR1 MNHNS, CDR2 SASEGT. CDR3: CASSVRGSIKNYGYTF. The CDR3 coding sequence is TGTGCCAGCAGTGTGCGGGGGTCGATCAAAAACTATGGCTACACCTTC.

The chain is built from TRBV6-5 and TRBJ2-2; the D call may be TRBD1 or TRBD2 (5 bases each). This CDR3 has 15 residues. Germline V CDR1 and CDR2: MNHEY, SVGAGI. Deletions cut 5 bases from V and 3 bases from J, with 13 bases between. CDR3: CASSARGVDTGELFF. For the CDR3, the DNA is TGTGCCAGCAGTGCCCGAGGGGTGGACACCGGGGAGCTGTTTTTT.

The rearrangement links TRBV28 to TRBJ1-6; D might be TRBD1 (6 bases). Trimming removed 6 bases from V and 7 bases from J, with 13 bases in between. The CDR3 totals 14 residues. CDR1 is MDHEN, CDR2 SYDVKM, per germline. This CDR3 reads CASRLTGYNSPLHF. The CDR3 DNA reads as TGTGCCAGCAGGCTAACAGGGTACAATTCACCCCTCCACTTT.

J is TRBJ1-1 and V is TRBV4-1; maybe TRBD1 (6 bases). The CDR3 covers 14 residues. Per the germline V gene, CDR1 is MGHRA and CDR2 is YSYEKL. V was shortened by 2 bases and J by 10 bases, with 17 bases between the two germline ends. Here the CDR3 DNA reads TGCGCCAGCAGCCAACCTGGAGGGGGGACTACAGCTTTCTTT. This encodes CASSQPGGGTTAFF.

This clone occurred many times. V and J are TRBV11-2 and TRBJ2-7; 11 positions match TRBD2. Germline V gene lookup returns CDR1 SGHAT and CDR2 FQNNGV. The V and J ends lost 5 bases and 3 bases, in that order; junction bases with no gene match: 9. The CDR3 runs 16 residues. CDR3 residues: CASSPFLAGGNYEQYF. The CDR3 DNA follows: TGTGCCAGCAGCCCCTTCTTAGCGGGAGGGAACTACGAGCAGTACTTC. Using reference TRBV11-2 and TRBJ2-7 for the parts outside the CDR3, the full variable domain is EAGVAQSPRYKIIEKRQSVAFWCNPISGHATLYWYQQILGQGPKLLIQFQNNGVVDDSQLPKDRFSAERLKGVDSTLKIQPAKLEDSAVYLCASSPFLAGGNYEQYFGPGTRLTVT.

V is TRBV6-4 and J is TRBJ2-1, with D possibly TRBD2 on 5 matching bases. V shed 11 bases and J shed 8 bases, with 22 bases lying between them. From germline, CDR1 is MRHNA and CDR2 SNTAGT. The CDR3 has 14 amino acids. CDR3 region: CASRSSGPSDEQFF. DNA of the CDR3: TGTGCCTCGAGGTCGAGCGGTCCTTCAGATGAGCAGTTCTTC.

The V gene is TRBV7-6, the J gene TRBJ2-7; 11 bases align to TRBD2. Germline trimming cut 4 bases from V and 4 bases from J; bases unmatched to any gene: 6. CDR1 SGHVS and CDR2 FNYEAQ come from the germline V gene. This CDR3 has 15 amino acids. The CDR3 DNA reads as TGTGCCAGCAGCTCACTTAGCGGGAGGGGGTACGAGCAGTACTTC. Translation: CASSSLSGRGYEQYF.